The present entry profiles one T cell receptor (beta chain) with its context. Using genomic DNA as the template, TCR beta VDJ and CDR3 profiling was carried out. TCRdb re-derived calls from the reads in MiXCR, one entry per CDR3 protein. The data show some 200,000 distinct CDR3 sequences, with 65% seen just once and under 60% held by the top ten. Trimming removed 5 bases from V and 1 base from J, with 13 bases in between. The CDR3 spans 15 residues. Germline values: CDR1 KGHDR, CDR2 SFDVKD. CD8+CD57+ cell expansion had been shown by flow cytometry in patients chosen for sequencing. These data originate in a study of CD8+CD57+ T cells in acquired aplastic anemia.

Sequenced material: sorted CD4+, CD8+, or CD8+CD57+ T cells (not recorded which) from PBMCs. This chain joins TRBV24-1 and TRBJ2-5, with D possibly being TRBD1 (5 bases). This clonotype was obtained from a human donor with aplastic anemia. The CDR3 DNA sequence: TGTGCCACCAGTGGCCATTCAGGGTTCCAAGAGACCCAGTACTTC. Translating gives CATSGHSGFQETQYF.